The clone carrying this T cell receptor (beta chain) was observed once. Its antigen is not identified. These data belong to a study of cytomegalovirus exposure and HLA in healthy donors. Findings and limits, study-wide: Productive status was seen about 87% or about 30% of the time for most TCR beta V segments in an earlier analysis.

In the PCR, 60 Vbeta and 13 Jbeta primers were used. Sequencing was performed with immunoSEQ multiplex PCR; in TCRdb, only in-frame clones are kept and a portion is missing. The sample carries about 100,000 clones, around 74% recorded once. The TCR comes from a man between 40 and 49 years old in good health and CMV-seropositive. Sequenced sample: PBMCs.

CDR3 region: CASSVSGGTSPYEQYF. The CDR3 nucleotides are TGTGCCAGCAGCGTTTCTGGAGGGACTTCCCCTTACGAGCAGTACTTC. V gene TRBV9 combines with J gene TRBJ2-7; D might be TRBD2 (6 bases). This CDR3 has 16 amino acids. V was clipped by 2 bases and J by 4 bases, with 19 bases between them. Per the germline V gene, CDR1 is SGDLS and CDR2 is YYNGEE.